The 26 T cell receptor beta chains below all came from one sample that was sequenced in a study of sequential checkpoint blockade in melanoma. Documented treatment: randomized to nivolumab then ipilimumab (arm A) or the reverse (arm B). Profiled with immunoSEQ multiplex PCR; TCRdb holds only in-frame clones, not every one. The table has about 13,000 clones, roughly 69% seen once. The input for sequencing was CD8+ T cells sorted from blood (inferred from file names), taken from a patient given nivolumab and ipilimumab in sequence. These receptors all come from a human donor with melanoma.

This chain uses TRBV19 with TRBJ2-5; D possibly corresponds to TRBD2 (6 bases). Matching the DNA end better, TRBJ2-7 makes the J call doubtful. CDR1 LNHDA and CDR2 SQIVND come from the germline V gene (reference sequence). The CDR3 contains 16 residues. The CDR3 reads CASSVVGSTGNYEQYF. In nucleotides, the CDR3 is TGTGCCAGTAGTGTTGTCGGGAGCACGGGTAACTACGAGCAGTACTTC.

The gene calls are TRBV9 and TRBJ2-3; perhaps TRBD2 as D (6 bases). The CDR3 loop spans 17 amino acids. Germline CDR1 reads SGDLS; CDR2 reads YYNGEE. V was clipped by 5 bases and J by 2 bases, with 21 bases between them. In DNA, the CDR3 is TGTGCCAGCAGAAGGTCGGCTAGCGCCTACTCCACAGATACGCAGTATTTT. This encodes CASRRSASAYSTDTQYF.

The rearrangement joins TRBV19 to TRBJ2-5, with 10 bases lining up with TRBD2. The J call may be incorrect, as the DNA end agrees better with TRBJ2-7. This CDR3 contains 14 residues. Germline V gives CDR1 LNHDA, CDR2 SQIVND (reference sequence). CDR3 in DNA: TGTGCCAGTAGCCTCGTAGCGGGGGGCTACGAGCAGTACTTC. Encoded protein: CASSLVAGGYEQYF.

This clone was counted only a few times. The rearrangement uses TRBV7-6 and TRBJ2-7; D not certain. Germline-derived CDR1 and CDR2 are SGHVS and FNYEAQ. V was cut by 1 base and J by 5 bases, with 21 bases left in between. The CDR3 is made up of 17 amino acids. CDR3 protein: CASSLEIRPELLDEQYF. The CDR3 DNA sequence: TGTGCCAGCAGCTTAGAAATCCGGCCGGAACTCCTAGACGAGCAGTACTTC.

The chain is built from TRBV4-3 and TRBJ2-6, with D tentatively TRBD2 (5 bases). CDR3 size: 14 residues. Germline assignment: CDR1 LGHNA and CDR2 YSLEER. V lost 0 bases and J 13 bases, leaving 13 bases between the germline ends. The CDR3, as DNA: TGCGCCAGCAGCCAAGATGAGGAGGTGAGGGTCCTGACTTTC. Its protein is CASSQDEEVRVLTF.

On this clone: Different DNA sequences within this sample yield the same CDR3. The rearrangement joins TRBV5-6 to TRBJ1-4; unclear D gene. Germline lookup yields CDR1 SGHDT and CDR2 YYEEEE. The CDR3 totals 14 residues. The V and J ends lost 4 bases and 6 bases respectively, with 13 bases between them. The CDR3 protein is CASSLWAPDEKLFF. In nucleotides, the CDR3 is TGTGCCAGCAGCCTGTGGGCCCCGGATGAAAAACTGTTTTTT.

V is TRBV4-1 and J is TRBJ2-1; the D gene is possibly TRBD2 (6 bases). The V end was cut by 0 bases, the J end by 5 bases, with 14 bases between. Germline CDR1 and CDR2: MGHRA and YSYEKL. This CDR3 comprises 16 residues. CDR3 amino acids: CASSQDRRGSHNEQFF. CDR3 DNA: TGCGCCAGCAGCCAAGATCGGAGGGGTTCCCACAATGAGCAGTTCTTC.

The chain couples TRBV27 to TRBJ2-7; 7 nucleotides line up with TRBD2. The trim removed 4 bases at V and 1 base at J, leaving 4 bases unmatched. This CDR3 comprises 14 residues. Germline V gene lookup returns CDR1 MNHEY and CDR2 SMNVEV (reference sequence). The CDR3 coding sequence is TGTGCCAGCAGTTCTAGCGGAACTTCCTACGAGCAGTACTTC. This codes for CASSSSGTSYEQYF.

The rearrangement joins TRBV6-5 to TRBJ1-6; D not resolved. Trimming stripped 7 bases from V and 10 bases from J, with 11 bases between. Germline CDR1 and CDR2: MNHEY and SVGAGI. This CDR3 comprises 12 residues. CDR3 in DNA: TGTGCCAGCAAAAAGGGAGCATCACCCCTCCACTTT. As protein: CASKKGASPLHF.

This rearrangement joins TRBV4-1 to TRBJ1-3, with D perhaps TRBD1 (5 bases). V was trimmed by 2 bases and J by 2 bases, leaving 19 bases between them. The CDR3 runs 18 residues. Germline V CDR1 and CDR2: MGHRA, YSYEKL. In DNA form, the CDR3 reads TGCGCCAGCAGCCAACCCCGGGACTTTGGAGGTACTGGAAACACCATATATTTT. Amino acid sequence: CASSQPRDFGGTGNTIYF.

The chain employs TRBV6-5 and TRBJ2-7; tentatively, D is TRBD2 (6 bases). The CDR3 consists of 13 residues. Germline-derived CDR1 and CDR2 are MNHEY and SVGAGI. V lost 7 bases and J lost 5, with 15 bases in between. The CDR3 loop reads CASTHTSPHEQYF. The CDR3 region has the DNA TGTGCCAGCACTCATACTAGCCCCCACGAGCAGTACTTC.

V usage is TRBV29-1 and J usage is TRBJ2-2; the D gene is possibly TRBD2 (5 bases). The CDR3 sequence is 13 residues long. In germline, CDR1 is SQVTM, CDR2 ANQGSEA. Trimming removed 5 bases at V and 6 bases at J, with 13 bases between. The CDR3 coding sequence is TGCAGCGTTTACGGGGATGGGTCCGGGGAGCTGTTTTTT. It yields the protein CSVYGDGSGELFF.

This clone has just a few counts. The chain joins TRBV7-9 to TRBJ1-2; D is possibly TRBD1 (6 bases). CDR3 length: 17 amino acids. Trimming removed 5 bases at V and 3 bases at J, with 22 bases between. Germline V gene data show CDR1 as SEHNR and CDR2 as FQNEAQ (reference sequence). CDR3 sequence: CASSPRGSYTKDYGYTF. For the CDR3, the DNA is TGTGCCAGCAGCCCCAGGGGAAGCTACACTAAGGACTATGGCTACACCTTC.

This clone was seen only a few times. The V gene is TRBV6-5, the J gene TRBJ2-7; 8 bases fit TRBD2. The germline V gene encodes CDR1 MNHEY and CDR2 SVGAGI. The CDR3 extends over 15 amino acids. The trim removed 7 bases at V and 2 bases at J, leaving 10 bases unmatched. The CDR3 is CASTHGGGDPYEQYF. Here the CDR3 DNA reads TGTGCCAGCACCCACGGGGGGGGAGACCCCTACGAGCAGTACTTC.

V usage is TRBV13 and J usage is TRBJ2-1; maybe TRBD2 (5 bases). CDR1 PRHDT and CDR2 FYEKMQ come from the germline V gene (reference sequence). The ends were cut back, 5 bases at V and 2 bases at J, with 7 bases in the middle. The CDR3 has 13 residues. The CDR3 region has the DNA TGTGCCAGCAGCCTGGGAGCCTACAATGAGCAGTTCTTC. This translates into CASSLGAYNEQFF.

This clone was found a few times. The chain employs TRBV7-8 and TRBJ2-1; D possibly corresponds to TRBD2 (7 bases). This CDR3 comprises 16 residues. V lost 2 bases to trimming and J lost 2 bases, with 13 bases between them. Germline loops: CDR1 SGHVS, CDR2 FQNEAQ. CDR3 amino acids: CASSLSGGQPYNEQFF. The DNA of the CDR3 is TGTGCCAGCAGCTTATCCGGGGGGCAGCCCTACAATGAGCAGTTCTTC. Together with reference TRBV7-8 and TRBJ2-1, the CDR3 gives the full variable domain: GAGVSQSPRYKVAKRGQDVALRCDPISGHVSLFWYQQALGQGPEFLTYFQNEAQLDKSGLPSDRFFAERPEGSVSTLKIQRTQQEDSAVYLCASSLSGGQPYNEQFFGPGTRLTVL.

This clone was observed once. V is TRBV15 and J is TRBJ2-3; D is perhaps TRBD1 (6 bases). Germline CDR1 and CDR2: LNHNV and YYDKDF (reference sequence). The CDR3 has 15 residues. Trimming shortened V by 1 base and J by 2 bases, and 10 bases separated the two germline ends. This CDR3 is CATSRVGAATDTQYF. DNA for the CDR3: TGTGCCACCAGCAGAGTGGGGGCCGCCACAGATACGCAGTATTTT.

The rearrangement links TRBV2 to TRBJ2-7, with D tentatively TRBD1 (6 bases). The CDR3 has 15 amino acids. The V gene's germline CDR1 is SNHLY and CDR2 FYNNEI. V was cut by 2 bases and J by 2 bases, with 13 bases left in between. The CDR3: CASSERATGAYEQYF. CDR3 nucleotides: TGTGCCAGCAGTGAACGGGCGACAGGAGCCTACGAGCAGTACTTC.

DNA of the CDR3: TGTGCCACCAGCAGAGATCGGGGGGCGAGCACTGAAGCTTTCTTT. It specifies CATSRDRGASTEAFF. The chain employs TRBV15 and TRBJ1-1; weak D call: TRBD1 (6 bases). Trimming stripped 0 bases from V and 4 bases from J, with 12 bases between. CDR3 length: 15 amino acids. CDR1 and CDR2 (germline): LNHNV, YYDKDF (reference sequence).

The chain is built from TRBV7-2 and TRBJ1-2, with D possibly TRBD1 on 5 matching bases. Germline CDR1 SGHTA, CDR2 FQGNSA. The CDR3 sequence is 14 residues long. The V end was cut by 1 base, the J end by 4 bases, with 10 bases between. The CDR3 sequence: CASSLEAGVYGYTF. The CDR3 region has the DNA TGTGCCAGCAGCTTAGAGGCGGGGGTCTATGGCTACACCTTC. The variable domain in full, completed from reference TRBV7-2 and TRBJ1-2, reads GAGVSQSPSNKVTEKGKDVELRCDPISGHTALYWYRQSLGQGLEFLIYFQGNSAPDKSGLPSDRFSAERTGGSVSTLTIQRTQQEDSAVYLCASSLEAGVYGYTFGSGTRLTVV.

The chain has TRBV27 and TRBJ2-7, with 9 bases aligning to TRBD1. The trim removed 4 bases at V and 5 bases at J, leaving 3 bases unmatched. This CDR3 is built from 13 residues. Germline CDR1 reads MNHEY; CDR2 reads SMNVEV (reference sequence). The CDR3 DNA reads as TGTGCCAGCAGTTACGGGACAGGGAACGAGCAGTACTTC. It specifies CASSYGTGNEQYF.

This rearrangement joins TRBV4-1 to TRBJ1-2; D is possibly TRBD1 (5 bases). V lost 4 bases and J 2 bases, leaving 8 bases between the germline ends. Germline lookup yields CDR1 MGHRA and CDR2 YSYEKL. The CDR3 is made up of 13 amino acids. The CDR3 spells CASSPTENYGYTF. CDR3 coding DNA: TGCGCCAGCAGCCCGACAGAGAACTATGGCTACACCTTC.

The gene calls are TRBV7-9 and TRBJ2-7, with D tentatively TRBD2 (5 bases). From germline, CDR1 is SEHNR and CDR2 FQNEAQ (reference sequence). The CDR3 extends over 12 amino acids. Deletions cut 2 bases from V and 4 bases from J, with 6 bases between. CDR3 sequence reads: CASSLSGYEQYF. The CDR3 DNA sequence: TGTGCCAGCAGCTTAAGCGGATACGAGCAGTACTTC.

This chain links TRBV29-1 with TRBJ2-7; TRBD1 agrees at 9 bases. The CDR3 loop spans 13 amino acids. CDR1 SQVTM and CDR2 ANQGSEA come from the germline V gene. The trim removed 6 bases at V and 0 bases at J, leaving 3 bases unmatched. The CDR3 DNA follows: TGCAGCGTCCGGGACAGGGCCTCCTACGAGCAGTACTTC. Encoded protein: CSVRDRASYEQYF.

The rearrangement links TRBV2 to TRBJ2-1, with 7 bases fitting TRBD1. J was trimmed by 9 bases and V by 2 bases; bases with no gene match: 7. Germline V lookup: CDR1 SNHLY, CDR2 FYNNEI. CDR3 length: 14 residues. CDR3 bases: TGTGCCAGCAGTGAAAAGGGGGCCGTTCGTGAGCAGTTCTTC. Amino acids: CASSEKGAVREQFF.

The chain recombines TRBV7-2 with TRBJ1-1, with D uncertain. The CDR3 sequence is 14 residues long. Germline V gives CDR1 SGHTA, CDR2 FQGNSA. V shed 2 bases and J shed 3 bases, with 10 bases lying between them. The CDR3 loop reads CASSLIAGYTEAFF. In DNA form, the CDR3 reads TGTGCCAGCAGCTTAATCGCGGGCTACACTGAAGCTTTCTTT.